This TCR beta chain was profiled in a study of cytomegalovirus exposure and HLA in healthy donors (dated by TCRdb to about 2017). Some background on the complete study: According to a later analysis, one platform produced both the 120 validation repertoires and the approximately 660 repertoires of the first cohort. A separate validation cohort of 100 to 150 different subjects was used in addition to the approximately 700-subject first cohort. High-throughput TCR immunosequencing, statistical association of individual TCRs with disease status, and machine learning were combined to predict cytomegalovirus infection status. The study aimed to test whether cataloging public T cell receptors could reveal signatures of past pathogen exposure. What the work shows at the level of the full study, not this receptor alone: In both the original and validation cohorts, the classifier was reported to diagnose cytomegalovirus status with high specificity and sensitivity. A later analysis found that TCRs clustered in the first cohort also tended to co-occur in the 120 validation repertoires, with 94% of cluster scores above 0. A later analysis lacked HLA typing for the validation cohort, so it scored co-occurrence in that cohort across all 110 or so repertoires. In the study, approximately 150 TCR beta chains were listed as associated with cytomegalovirus. In vitro tests confirmed that a few of the cytomegalovirus-associated TCR beta chains recognize cytomegalovirus antigens. It was suggested by the authors that the approach could potentially be generalized to other disease states and immunological phenotypes. Across donors, most TCR sequences were observed very rarely, whereas some public TCRs were present in many individuals.

At the junction V is shortened by 0 bases and J by 7 bases; bases outside the gene matches: 3. Sequences MNHEY (CDR1) and SMNVEV (CDR2) are obtained from the germline V gene (reference sequence). The CDR3 sequence holds 15 residues, the cysteine and phenylalanine included. The read is trimmed to its CDR3 DNA, 45 bases read in frame from base 1. Separate from the roughly 660-subject first cohort, the validation cohort of some 130 subjects was the group to which the donors belonged. The method was the immunoSEQ multiplex PCR assay. The authors' analysis ran thus. A statistical classification framework was built for diagnosing cytomegalovirus status from the catalog of TCR beta chain sequences. TCRdb obtained this table from immuneACCESS and retained in-frame rearrangements with V and J assigned. These tables miss some clones; where compared with another copy, unresolved V genes account for less than half of the shortfall, and the remainder is unexplained. That table is the source of V, J and clone size, and D and trimming were worked out from the DNA. The sample includes about 84,000 clones, with roughly 93% observed a single time. Less than 2.5% of the sample belongs to the ten largest clones.

As regards this clone: Its antigen is currently not known. Base qualities are not recorded, but no much larger clone differs from it by a single base.

Sequencing input: PBMCs. Recombination linked TRBV27 to TRBJ2-1, and TRBD2 matches 10 of the central bases. The receptor comes from a man in his thirties or forties in good health and CMV-seronegative. The nucleotide sequence is TGTGCCAGCAGTTTATCGATTAGCGGGAGGAATGAGCAGTTCTTC. It is translated as CASSLSISGRNEQFF.